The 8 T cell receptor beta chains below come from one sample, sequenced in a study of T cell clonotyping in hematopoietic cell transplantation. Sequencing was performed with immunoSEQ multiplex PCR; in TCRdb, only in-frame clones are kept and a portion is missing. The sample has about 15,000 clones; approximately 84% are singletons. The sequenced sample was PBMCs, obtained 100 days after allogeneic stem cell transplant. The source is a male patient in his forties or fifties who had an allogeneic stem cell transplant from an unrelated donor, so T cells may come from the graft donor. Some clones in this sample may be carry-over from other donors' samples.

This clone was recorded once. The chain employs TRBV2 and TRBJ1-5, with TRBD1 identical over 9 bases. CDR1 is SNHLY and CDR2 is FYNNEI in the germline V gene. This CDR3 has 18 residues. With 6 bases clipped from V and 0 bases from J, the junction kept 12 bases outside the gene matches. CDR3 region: CASRSGTGRGYSNQPQHF. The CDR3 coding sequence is TGTGCCAGCAGGTCCGGGACAGGGAGAGGTTATAGCAATCAGCCCCAGCATTTT. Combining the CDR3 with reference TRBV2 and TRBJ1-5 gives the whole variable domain EPEVTQTPSHQVTQMGQEVILRCVPISNHLYFYWYRQILGQKVEFLVSFYNNEISEKSEIFDDQFSVERPDGSNFTLKIRSTKLEDSAMYFCASRSGTGRGYSNQPQHFGDGTRLSIL.

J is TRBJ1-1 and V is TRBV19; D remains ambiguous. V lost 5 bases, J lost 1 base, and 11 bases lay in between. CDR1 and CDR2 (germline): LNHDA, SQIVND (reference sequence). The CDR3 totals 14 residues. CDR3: CASSLAVWNTEAFF. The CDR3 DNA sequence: TGTGCCAGTAGTCTGGCAGTCTGGAACACTGAAGCTTTCTTT.

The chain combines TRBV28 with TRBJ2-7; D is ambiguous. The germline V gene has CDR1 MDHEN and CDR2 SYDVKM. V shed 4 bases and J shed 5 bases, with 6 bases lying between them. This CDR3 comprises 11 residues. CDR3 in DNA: TGTGCCAGCAGTTCACGGGACGAGCAGTACTTC. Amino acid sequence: CASSSRDEQYF.

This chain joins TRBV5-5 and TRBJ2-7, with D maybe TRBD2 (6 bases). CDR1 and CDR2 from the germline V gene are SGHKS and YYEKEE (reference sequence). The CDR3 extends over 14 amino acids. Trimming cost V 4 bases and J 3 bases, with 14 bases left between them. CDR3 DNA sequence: TGTGCCAGCAGCCCGGTGGGGGGAAGCTACGAGCAGTACTTC. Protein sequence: CASSPVGGSYEQYF.

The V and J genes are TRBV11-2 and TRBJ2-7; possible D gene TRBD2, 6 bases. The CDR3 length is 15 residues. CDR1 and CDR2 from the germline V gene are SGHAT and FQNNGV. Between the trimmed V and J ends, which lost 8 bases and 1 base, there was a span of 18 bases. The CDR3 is CASGGRSSVSYEQYF. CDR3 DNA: TGTGCCAGCGGCGGAAGGTCTAGCGTTTCCTACGAGCAGTACTTC.

The CDR3 spells CASSIENSPNTEAFF. Written as DNA, the CDR3 is TGTGCCAGTAGTATAGAAAACAGCCCGAACACTGAAGCTTTCTTT. The J gene is TRBJ1-1, the V gene TRBV19; no reliable D call. Germline CDR1 LNHDA, CDR2 SQIVND (reference sequence). The CDR3 runs to 15 residues. V shed 0 bases and J shed 1 base, with 9 bases lying between them.

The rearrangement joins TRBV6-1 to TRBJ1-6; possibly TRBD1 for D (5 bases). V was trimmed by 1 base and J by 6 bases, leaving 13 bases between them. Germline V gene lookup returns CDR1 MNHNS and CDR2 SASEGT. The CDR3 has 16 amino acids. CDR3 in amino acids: CASSEVYGGANSPLHF. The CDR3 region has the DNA TGTGCCAGCAGTGAAGTGTATGGGGGAGCTAATTCACCCCTCCACTTT.

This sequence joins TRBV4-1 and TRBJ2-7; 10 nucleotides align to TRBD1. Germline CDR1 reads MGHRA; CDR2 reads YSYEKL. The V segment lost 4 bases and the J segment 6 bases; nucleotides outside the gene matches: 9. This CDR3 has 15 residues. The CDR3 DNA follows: TGCGCCAGCAGCCCCGGACAGGGGGAAGGGTTCGAGCAGTACTTC. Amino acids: CASSPGQGEGFEQYF.